A single sample is the source of the 32 T cell receptor beta chains below, sequenced in a study of blood T cells in healthy people across ages (dated by TCRdb to about 2015). Libraries came from 5' RACE. The sample was run on an Illumina HiSeq 2500. The second PCR ran for roughly 7 to 12 cycles and used a J-beta primer mix along with a sample-barcoded 5' primer. Using fastp at Q25 and MiXCR, TCRdb reprocessed the public reads and kept productive beta chains. Each CDR3 protein gets just one entry, which takes the most common genes and DNA from the rows behind it. This sample gives hundreds of thousands of distinct CDR3 sequences in total; about half of them show up just once. The top ten clones comprise 25% to 35% of the sample. The sample was blood. These TCRs come from a woman aged 55-70 years in good health.

The chain links TRBV2 to TRBJ1-1, with 10 bases matching TRBD1. The CDR3 has 12 residues. V was clipped by 1 base and J by 12 bases; unmatched bases: 2. Germline values: CDR1 SNHLY, CDR2 FYNNEI. CDR3 sequence reads: CASSEGDRGPFF. The DNA of the CDR3 is TGTGCCAGCAGTGAAGGGGACAGGGGACCTTTCTTT.

This clonotype appeared a single time. The CDR3 nucleotides read TGTGCCAGCACGCGAGGGAGGGGCACAGATACGCAGTATTTT. Its translation is CASTRGRGTDTQYF. The chain recombines TRBV28 with TRBJ2-3, with TRBD2 matching over 7 bases. V was pared by 7 bases and J by 1 base, with 5 bases of the junction left unmatched. The length of the CDR3 is 14 residues. The germline CDR1 and CDR2 sequences are MDHEN and SYDVKM.

A few counts support this clonotype. This rearrangement joins TRBV6-6 to TRBJ2-6; TRBD1 might be the D (5 bases). Germline V gene sequence: CDR1 MNHNY, CDR2 SVGAGI (reference sequence). This CDR3 region has 15 residues. V was trimmed by 11 bases and J by 5 bases, leaving 19 bases between them. The CDR3: CAALGENGRANVLTF. The CDR3 DNA reads TGTGCCGCGTTAGGGGAAAATGGGAGGGCCAACGTCCTGACTTTC.

The J gene is TRBJ2-7, the V gene TRBV7-8, with a weak D call TRBD2 (5 bases). Trimming removed 7 bases at V and 5 bases at J, with 18 bases between. The CDR3 spans 14 residues. Germline V CDR1 and CDR2: SGHVS, FQNEAQ. The CDR3 loop reads CASTSKRSPHEQYF. The CDR3 bases are TGTGCCAGCACCTCAAAGCGGAGTCCCCACGAGCAGTACTTC.

The chain has TRBV5-6 and TRBJ1-4; D is unclear. V lost 0 bases, J lost 8 bases, and 14 bases lay in between. Germline CDR1 and CDR2: SGHDT and YYEEEE. The CDR3 is 15 amino acids. The CDR3, as DNA: TGTGCCAGCAGCTTGGTCGGCGAATCTGGCGAAAAACTGTTTTTT. Translated: CASSLVGESGEKLFF.

Regarding this clonotype: The junction departs from the called germline gene at one end, perhaps through a read error. J is TRBJ1-1 and V is TRBV20-1; D unresolved. The CDR3 sequence is 15 residues long. Germline CDR1 DFQATT, CDR2 SNEGSKA (reference sequence). The CDR3 protein is CSAGDLNRHRNVAFF. CDR3 coding DNA: TGCAGTGCTGGAGATTTAAACCGACATAGGAACGTAGCTTTCTTT.

Details on this clonotype: At one end the junction does not follow the germline gene, possibly because of a read error. The chain uses TRBV5-1 and TRBJ1-2; D is perhaps TRBD1 (6 bases). The CDR3 covers 13 residues. Germline V lookup: CDR1 SGHRS, CDR2 YFSETQ. DNA of the CDR3: TGCGCCAGCAGTTTAGAACAGGGAGATGGCTGCACCTTC. Translation gives CASSLEQGDGCTF.

This sequence joins TRBV7-2 and TRBJ2-7, with D uncertain. The CDR3 extends over 14 amino acids. Trimming shortened V by 4 bases and J by 5 bases, and 15 bases separated the two germline ends. Germline V gene lookup returns CDR1 SGHTA and CDR2 FQGNSA. CDR3 DNA: TGTGCCAGCAGCTACCAGGTCGTGAGGAACGAGCAGTACTTC. This encodes CASSYQVVRNEQYF.

The genes are TRBV7-2 and TRBJ2-7; no definite D call. Germline V CDR1 and CDR2: SGHTA, FQGNSA. V lost 2 bases and J 0 bases, leaving 11 bases between the germline ends. CDR3 length equals 15 residues. The CDR3 loop is CASSLSGLPSYEQYF. CDR3 nucleotide sequence: TGTGCCAGCAGCTTATCTGGGCTGCCCTCCTACGAGCAGTACTTC.

The CDR3 nucleotides read TGTGCCAGTAGTAGCGGGAGGTCCCAGGGCACAGATACGCAGTATTTT. Protein: CASSSGRSQGTDTQYF. The chain uses TRBV6-5 and TRBJ2-3; 10 bases line up with TRBD2. V lost 9 bases to trimming and J lost 1 base; unmatched junction nucleotides: 10. The CDR3 loop spans 16 amino acids. In germline, CDR1 is MNHEY, CDR2 SVGAGI.

The rearrangement uses TRBV20-1 and TRBJ2-3; 12 bases align to TRBD2. CDR3 length: 17 residues. With 5 bases clipped from V and 2 bases from J, the junction kept 11 bases outside the gene matches. From germline, CDR1 is DFQATT and CDR2 SNEGSKA (reference sequence). CDR3 in amino acids: CSALASSGRALTDTQYF. CDR3 nucleotides: TGCAGTGCTCTAGCGTCTAGCGGGAGGGCTCTCACAGATACGCAGTATTTT.

This clonotype showed up just a few times. The chain is built from TRBV7-9 and TRBJ1-1; D perhaps matches TRBD1 (6 bases). The CDR3 length is 14 residues. Trimming removed 7 bases from V and 4 bases from J, with 16 bases in between. CDR1 is SEHNR and CDR2 is FQNEAQ in the germline V gene (reference sequence). DNA of the CDR3: TGTGCCAGCATCCAAACGGGGGGCCTCACTGAAGCTTTCTTT. Amino acids: CASIQTGGLTEAFF.

Regarding this clonotype: A clone one base away is much larger, so this may be a read error. This rearrangement joins TRBV20-1 to TRBJ1-2, with D unclear. CDR3 length: 12 residues. Germline assignment: CDR1 DFQATT and CDR2 SNEGSKA (reference sequence). Trimming took off 5 bases at V and 1 base at J, with 8 bases between the two ends. This CDR3 is CSAYQYNYGYTF. DNA for the CDR3: TGCAGTGCTTACCAGTATAACTATGGCTACACCTTC.

The gene calls are TRBV4-3 and TRBJ2-5, with no clear D. With 0 bases removed from V and 11 bases from J, the gap between germline ends came to 13 bases. CDR3 length equals 13 residues. Germline V CDR1 and CDR2: LGHNA, YSLEER. The CDR3 bases are TGCGCCAGCAGCCAAGATGGGGTAAATGAGCAGTACTTC. Amino acid sequence: CASSQDGVNEQYF.

This sequence joins TRBV28 and TRBJ2-7, with 10 bases that match TRBD2. The CDR3 covers 14 residues. Per germline, CDR1 MDHEN and CDR2 SYDVKM. The V segment lost 7 bases and the J segment 0 bases; nucleotides outside the gene matches: 3. The CDR3, as DNA: TGTGCCAGCACTATAGCGGGAGGCTCCTACGAGCAGTACTTC. Translating gives CASTIAGGSYEQYF.

The genes are TRBV29-1 and TRBJ2-7, with D unresolved. The length of the CDR3 is 12 residues. V was clipped by 4 bases and J by 3 bases, with 10 bases between them. The V gene's germline CDR1 is SQVTM and CDR2 ANQGSEA. CDR3 in amino acids: CSVVATGYEQYF. CDR3 coding DNA: TGCAGCGTTGTGGCAACGGGCTACGAGCAGTACTTC.

J is TRBJ1-2 and V is TRBV27; D possibly corresponds to TRBD1 (5 bases). Trimming removed 0 bases from V and 2 bases from J, with 10 bases in between. The CDR3 covers 15 residues. CDR1 MNHEY and CDR2 SMNVEV come from the germline V gene (reference sequence). The chain's CDR3 is CASSLSRGENYGYTF. CDR3 bases: TGTGCCAGCAGTTTATCCCGGGGCGAAAACTATGGCTACACCTTC.

Many counts were recorded for this clonotype. CDR3 sequence reads: CASSSLGQTTQYF. The CDR3, as DNA: TGCGCCAGCAGCTCGCTTGGACAAACGACCCAGTACTTC. V and J are TRBV5-1 and TRBJ2-5; tentatively, D is TRBD1 (5 bases). Germline V gives CDR1 SGHRS, CDR2 YFSETQ. The V end was cut by 3 bases, the J end by 7 bases, with 13 bases between. The CDR3 contains 13 residues.

This chain uses TRBV2 with TRBJ2-7; D not certain. Germline V gene data show CDR1 as SNHLY and CDR2 as FYNNEI. Deletions cut 5 bases from V and 7 bases from J, with 21 bases between. The CDR3 spans 15 residues. The CDR3 DNA is TGTGCCAGCAGTCAGTCCGGTGATACGTACAATGAGCAGTACTTC. The encoded protein is CASSQSGDTYNEQYF.

This chain joins TRBV12-3 or TRBV12-4 and TRBJ2-1; unclear D gene. Trimming removed 5 bases from V and 4 bases from J, with 9 bases in between. The CDR3 consists of 13 residues. CDR3 bases: TGTGCCAGCAGTGTAGTGACATACAATGAGCAGTTCTTC. It encodes CASSVVTYNEQFF.

The chain couples TRBV27 to TRBJ1-1; D not certain. Per the germline V gene, CDR1 is MNHEY and CDR2 is SMNVEV (reference sequence). The V end lost 2 bases, the J end lost 6 bases, and 10 bases lay between the germline ends. The length of the CDR3 is 13 residues. The CDR3 DNA sequence: TGTGCCAGCAGTTTAGAGGGAGGGCCTGAAGCTTTCTTT. Translated, it gives CASSLEGGPEAFF.

V and J are TRBV28 and TRBJ1-5; the match to TRBD1 covers 8 bases. Per the germline V gene, CDR1 is MDHEN and CDR2 is SYDVKM. V was clipped by 6 bases and J by 7 bases; unmatched bases: 8. The CDR3 sequence is 14 residues long. The CDR3 nucleotides read TGTGCCAGCAGGCTCGACAGGGGCGGCCAGCCCCAGCATTTT. It is translated as CASRLDRGGQPQHF.

This clonotype appeared once. The chain uses TRBV2 and TRBJ2-4; D might be TRBD1 (6 bases). The DNA end favors TRBJ2-7, so the J call may be wrong. CDR3 length equals 14 residues. Germline loops: CDR1 SNHLY, CDR2 FYNNEI. The CDR3 here is CASQGVQGTYEQYF. The CDR3 DNA reads TGTGCCAGTCAAGGAGTACAGGGCACCTACGAGCAGTACTTC.

The chain has TRBV6-2 or TRBV6-3 and TRBJ1-1; 7 bases align to TRBD1. The CDR3 is 13 amino acids. J lost 6 bases, V lost 7 bases, and 8 bases had no gene match. Germline CDR1 and CDR2: MNHEY and SVGEGT. The CDR3 DNA is TGTGCCAGCACCATAAGGCAGGGGGCTGAAGCTTTCTTT. Its protein product is CASTIRQGAEAFF.

This clonotype was counted many times. The rearrangement uses TRBV20-1 and TRBJ2-1; D is possibly TRBD1 or TRBD2 (5 bases each). The ends were cut back, 6 bases at V and 4 bases at J, with 13 bases in the middle. Germline lookup yields CDR1 DFQATT and CDR2 SNEGSKA (reference sequence). This CDR3 region has 13 residues. DNA of the CDR3: TGCAGTGCCGGGACGGATCAATACAATGAGCAGTTCTTC. Encoded protein: CSAGTDQYNEQFF.

CDR3 residues: CASSPSGIEQFF. In nucleotides, the CDR3 is TGTGCCAGCAGCCCGAGCGGGATTGAGCAGTTCTTC. The V gene is TRBV5-5, the J gene TRBJ2-1, with TRBD2 identical over 7 bases. The V segment lost 4 bases and the J segment 9 bases; nucleotides outside the gene matches: 4. Germline CDR1 and CDR2: SGHKS and YYEKEE (reference sequence). The CDR3 has 12 amino acids.

This clonotype showed up just a few times. CDR3 protein: CASSRGLVNNEQFF. DNA of the CDR3: TGTGCCAGCAGCCGTGGACTCGTGAACAATGAGCAGTTCTTC. This chain connects TRBV7-2 to TRBJ2-1; D may be TRBD2 (5 bases). The CDR3 has 14 amino acids. Germline lookup yields CDR1 SGHTA and CDR2 FQGNSA. V lost 5 bases and J 5 bases, leaving 13 bases between the germline ends.

The chain recombines TRBV20-1 with TRBJ2-1; 8 bases are shared with TRBD2. V gave up 0 bases and J gave up 2 bases; unmatched junction bases: 3. This CDR3 comprises 15 residues. The germline CDR1 and CDR2 sequences are DFQATT and SNEGSKA (reference sequence). The CDR3 DNA sequence: TGCAGTGCTAGAGAGCGGGGACTAGCCTACAATGAGCAGTTCTTC. It yields the protein CSARERGLAYNEQFF.

The rearrangement links TRBV11-2 to TRBJ1-2; the D gene is possibly TRBD1 (6 bases). Trimming took off 2 bases at V and 8 bases at J, with 12 bases between the two ends. Germline V lookup: CDR1 SGHAT, CDR2 FQNNGV. The CDR3 contains 13 residues. DNA of the CDR3: TGTGCCAGCAGCTTAACAGGGAGTAACGGCTACACCTTC. Protein: CASSLTGSNGYTF.

The chain combines TRBV20-1 with TRBJ2-7, with 7 bases lining up with TRBD1. The length of the CDR3 is 13 residues. Germline V CDR1 and CDR2: DFQATT, SNEGSKA (reference sequence). The junction had 8 bases not matched to a gene; V was cut back by 3 bases and J by 6 bases. The CDR3 bases are TGCAGTGCTAGTTGGGACAGCAGTTCCGAGCAGTACTTC. Translation: CSASWDSSSEQYF.

This clonotype was seen only a few times. The chain links TRBV10-3 to TRBJ2-7; D unclear. The CDR3 loop spans 13 amino acids. CDR1 is ENHRY, CDR2 SYGVKD, per germline. V was cut by 2 bases and J by 3 bases, with 8 bases left in between. The CDR3 DNA reads as TGTGCCATCAGTGAGGCCAGCCTCTACGAGCAGTACTTC. It is translated as CAISEASLYEQYF.

This chain connects TRBV20-1 to TRBJ1-4, with 9 bases aligning to TRBD1. Germline assignment: CDR1 DFQATT and CDR2 SNEGSKA (reference sequence). The CDR3 totals 14 residues. The trim removed 2 bases at V and 7 bases at J, leaving 5 bases unmatched. CDR3 in amino acids: CSARRQGGGEKLFF. CDR3 DNA: TGCAGTGCTAGACGACAGGGGGGAGGTGAAAAACTGTTTTTT.